This T cell receptor beta chain was retrieved from a study of blood T cell repertoires in COVID-19. Germline V gene sequence: CDR1 MDHEN, CDR2 SYDVKM. The V and J ends lost 3 bases and 1 base respectively, with 16 bases between them. CDR3 length equals 16 residues. The table came from immunoSEQ multiplex PCR; TCRdb's copy has only in-frame clones and leaves some out. The data hold approximately 110,000 clones, with 85% observed a single time. This clone has only one observation. The chain recombines TRBV28 with TRBJ2-7, with D possibly matching TRBD1 (6 bases). The sequencing input was peripheral blood. The receptor's source is a woman aged 80 or older with COVID-19, enrolled during active disease. CDR3 DNA sequence: TGTGCCAGCAGTTTGCCGGACAGATCGAATTCCTACGAGCAGTACTTC. Protein product: CASSLPDRSNSYEQYF.